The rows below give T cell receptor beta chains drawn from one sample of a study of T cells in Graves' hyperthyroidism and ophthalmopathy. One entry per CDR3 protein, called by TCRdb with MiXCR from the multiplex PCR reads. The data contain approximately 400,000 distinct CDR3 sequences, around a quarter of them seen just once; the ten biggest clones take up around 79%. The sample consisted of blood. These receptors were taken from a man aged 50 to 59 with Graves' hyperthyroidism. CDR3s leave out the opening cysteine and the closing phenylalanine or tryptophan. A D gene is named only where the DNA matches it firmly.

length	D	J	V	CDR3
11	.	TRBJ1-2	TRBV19	ASSIGGNSGYT
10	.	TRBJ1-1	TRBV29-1	SVAGEATEAF
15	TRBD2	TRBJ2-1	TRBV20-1	SASGGGAMASLGGEF
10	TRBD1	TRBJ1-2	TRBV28	ASSTGVGGYT
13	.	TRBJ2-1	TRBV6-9	ASSYSLGIYNEQF
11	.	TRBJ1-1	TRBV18	ASSRDFNTEAF
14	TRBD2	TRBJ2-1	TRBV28	ASSREGGDLYNEQF
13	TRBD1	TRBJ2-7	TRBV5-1	ASSSGTGDRYEQY
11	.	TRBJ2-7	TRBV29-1	SVVGGSSYEQY
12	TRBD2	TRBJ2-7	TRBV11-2	ASSYLAGANEQY
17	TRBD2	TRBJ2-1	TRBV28	ASSPSGTSGSARGDEQF
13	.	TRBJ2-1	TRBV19	ASSLAGPKGNEQF
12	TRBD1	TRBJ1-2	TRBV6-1	AISAGQANYGYT
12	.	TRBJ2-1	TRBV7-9	ASSPRQGYNEQF
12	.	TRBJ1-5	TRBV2	ASRAGQSGQPQH
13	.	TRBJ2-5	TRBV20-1	SARWLLGARETQY
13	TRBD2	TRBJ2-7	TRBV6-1	ASRRAGGSSYEQY
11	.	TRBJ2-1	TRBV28	ASSLSQVGEQF
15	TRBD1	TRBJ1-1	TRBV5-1	ASSLTGGASRGTEAF
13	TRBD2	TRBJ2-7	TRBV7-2	ASSPPGTSDYEQY
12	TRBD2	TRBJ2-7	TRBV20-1	SAFPAGGSSEQY
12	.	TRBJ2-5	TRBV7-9	ASSRFDRQETQY
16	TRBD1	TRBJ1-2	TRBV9	ASSVSPPGQGVLNGYT
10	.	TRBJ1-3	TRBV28	ASSPPENTIY
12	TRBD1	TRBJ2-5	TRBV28	ASSRGQGGETQY
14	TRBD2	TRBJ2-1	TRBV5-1	ASSNPTSGRSNEQF
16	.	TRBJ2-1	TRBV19	ASSIKVWNPSSYNEQF
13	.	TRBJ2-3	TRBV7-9	ASSPRNGLADTRY
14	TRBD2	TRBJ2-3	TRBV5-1	ASSLGTSGSTDTQY
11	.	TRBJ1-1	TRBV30	AWSVRAGAEAF
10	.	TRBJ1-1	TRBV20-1	SASTSRTEAF
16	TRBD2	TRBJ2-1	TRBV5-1	ASSPGLAGVISYNEQF
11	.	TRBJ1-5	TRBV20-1	SAGGRGNQPQH
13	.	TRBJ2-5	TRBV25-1	ASSEGRGAKETQY
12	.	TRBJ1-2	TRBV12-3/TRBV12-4	ASSLYPSEGGYT
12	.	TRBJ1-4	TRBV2	ASREVAGNEKLF
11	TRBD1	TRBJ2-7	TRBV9	ASSVGTGDEQY
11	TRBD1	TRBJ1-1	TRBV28	ASSLGQGGKAF
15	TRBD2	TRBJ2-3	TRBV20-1	SASPRLAGGVLDTQY
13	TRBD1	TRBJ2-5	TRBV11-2	ASSSKQGAGETQY
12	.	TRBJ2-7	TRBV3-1	ASSQAGSAGEQY